The source of this TCR beta chain is a study of tumor and adjacent non-tumor tissue in lung cancer. Looking at the study overall: Patients comprised 12 adenocarcinoma, a couple of squamous cell carcinoma and 1 small cell lung cancer. The patients, roughly 10 men and about 5 women, were about 31 to 80 with stage I to III disease.

This sample's RNA came from whole unsorted tissue. The CDR3 covers 18 residues. Germline CDR1 SGDLS, CDR2 YYNGEE. V lost 0 bases and J lost 2; bases outside the gene matches: 13. Three rounds of nested PCR, following a modified ARM-PCR protocol, produced the TCRbeta library. In TCRdb, the multiplex PCR reads were re-called with MiXCR into one record per CDR3 protein. This table holds tens of thousands of distinct CDR3 sequences, 60% to 75% found once. Comments on this clonotype: This may be a read error, as it is one base from a much larger clone.

Sequencing was carried out using lung tumor tissue. This chain links TRBV9 with TRBJ2-7, with TRBD2 identical over 8 bases. The sequence came from a man between 60 and 75 years old with non-small cell lung cancer. The CDR3 nucleotides are TGTGCCAGCAGCGTAGGCGTCCTGGGCGGGAGGTCGCCCTACGAGCAGTACTTC. This gives the protein CASSVGVLGGRSPYEQYF.